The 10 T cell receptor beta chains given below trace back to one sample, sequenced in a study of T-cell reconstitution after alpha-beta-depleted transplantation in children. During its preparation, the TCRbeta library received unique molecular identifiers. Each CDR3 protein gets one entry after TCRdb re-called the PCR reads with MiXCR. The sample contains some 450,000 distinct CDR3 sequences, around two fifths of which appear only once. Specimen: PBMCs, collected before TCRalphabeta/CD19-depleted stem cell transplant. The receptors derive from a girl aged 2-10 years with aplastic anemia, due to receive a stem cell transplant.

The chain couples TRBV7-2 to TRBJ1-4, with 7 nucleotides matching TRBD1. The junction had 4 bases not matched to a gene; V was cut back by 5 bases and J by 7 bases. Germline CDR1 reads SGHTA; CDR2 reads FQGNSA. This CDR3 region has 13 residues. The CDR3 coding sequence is TGTGCCAGCAGCCTGAGACAGGGTGAAAAACTGTTTTTT. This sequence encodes CASSLRQGEKLFF.

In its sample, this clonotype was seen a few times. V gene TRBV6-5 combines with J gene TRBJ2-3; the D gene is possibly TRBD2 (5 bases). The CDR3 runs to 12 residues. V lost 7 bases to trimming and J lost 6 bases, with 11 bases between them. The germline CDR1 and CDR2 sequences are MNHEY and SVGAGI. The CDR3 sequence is CASMRADDTQYF. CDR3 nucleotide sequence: TGTGCCAGCATGAGGGCAGATGATACGCAGTATTTT.

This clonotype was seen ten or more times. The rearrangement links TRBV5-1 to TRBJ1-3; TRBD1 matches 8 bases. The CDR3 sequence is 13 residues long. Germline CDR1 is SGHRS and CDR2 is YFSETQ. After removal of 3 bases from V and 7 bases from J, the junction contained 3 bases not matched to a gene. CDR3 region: CASSSQGENTIYF. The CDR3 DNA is TGCGCCAGCAGCTCACAGGGGGAGAACACCATATATTTT.

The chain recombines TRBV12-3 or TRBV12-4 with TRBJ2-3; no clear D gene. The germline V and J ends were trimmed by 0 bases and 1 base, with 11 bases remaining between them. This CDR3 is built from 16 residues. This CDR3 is CASSLAGRTRTDTQYF. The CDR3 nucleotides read TGTGCCAGCAGTTTAGCCGGCAGGACCCGCACAGATACGCAGTATTTT.

The CDR3 is CASSWGDRGNSPLHF. For the CDR3, the DNA is TGCGCCAGCAGCTGGGGGGACAGGGGTAATTCACCCCTCCACTTT. The chain carries TRBV5-1 and TRBJ1-6, with 10 nucleotides matching TRBD1. CDR3 length equals 15 residues. V was pared by 3 bases and J by 6 bases, with 3 bases of the junction left unmatched. Germline V gene sequence: CDR1 SGHRS, CDR2 YFSETQ.

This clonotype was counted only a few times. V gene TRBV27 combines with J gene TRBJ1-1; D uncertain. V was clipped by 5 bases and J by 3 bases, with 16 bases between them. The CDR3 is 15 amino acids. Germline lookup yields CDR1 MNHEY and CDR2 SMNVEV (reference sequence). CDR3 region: CASSTGVGSDTEAFF. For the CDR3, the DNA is TGTGCCAGCAGTACCGGGGTAGGCTCGGACACTGAAGCTTTCTTT.

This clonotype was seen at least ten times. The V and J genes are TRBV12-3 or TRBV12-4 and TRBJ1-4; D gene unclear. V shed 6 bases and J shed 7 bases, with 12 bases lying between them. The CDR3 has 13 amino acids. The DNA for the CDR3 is TGTGCCAGCAGCTCCGGACCCATTGAAAAACTGTTTTTT. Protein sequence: CASSSGPIEKLFF.

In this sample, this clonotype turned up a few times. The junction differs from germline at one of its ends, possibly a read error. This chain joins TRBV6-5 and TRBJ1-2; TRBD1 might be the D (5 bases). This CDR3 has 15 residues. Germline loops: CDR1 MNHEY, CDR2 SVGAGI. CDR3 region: CASSYSGRTLYAYTF. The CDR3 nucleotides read TGTGCCAGCAGTTACTCGGGACGGACCCTCTATGCCTACACCTTC.

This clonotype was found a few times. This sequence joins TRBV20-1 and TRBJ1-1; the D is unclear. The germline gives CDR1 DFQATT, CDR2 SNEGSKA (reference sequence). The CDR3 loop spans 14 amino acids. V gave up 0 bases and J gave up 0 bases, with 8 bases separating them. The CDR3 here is CSARELIVNTEAFF. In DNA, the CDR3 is TGCAGTGCTAGAGAGTTGATCGTGAACACTGAAGCTTTCTTT.

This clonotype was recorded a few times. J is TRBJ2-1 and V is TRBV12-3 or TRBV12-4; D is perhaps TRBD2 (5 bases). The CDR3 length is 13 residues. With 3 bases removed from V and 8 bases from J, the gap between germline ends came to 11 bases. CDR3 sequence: CASSFPGEDEQFF. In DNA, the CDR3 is TGTGCCAGCAGTTTCCCCGGGGAAGATGAGCAGTTCTTC.